Listed below are T cell receptor beta chains from one sample, sequenced in a study of early T cells in non-severe SARS-CoV-2 infection. Via MiXCR, TCRdb re-called the 5' RACE reads, giving one row per CDR3 protein. The data show about 89,000 distinct CDR3 sequences, around 15% seen once. The sequencing sample was made of whole blood. The receptors derive from an adult who was a healthcare worker with PCR-confirmed SARS-CoV-2 infection or an uninfected control (not recorded which). The CDR3 runs from the conserved cysteine through the conserved F or W. A D gene is named only where the DNA matches it firmly. Part of the rows lack a size; the others show once, few, many or a class for expanded clones.

cdr3_aa	cdr3_nt	j_call	clone_size	d_call	v_call
CATSEAGGMNTEAFF	TGTGCCACCAGCGAGGCTGGGGGCATGAACACTGAAGCTTTCTTT	TRBJ1-1	-	-	TRBV24-1
CASSLGASPAEAFF	TGTGCCAGCAGCTTAGGAGCTTCCCCGGCTGAAGCTTTCTTT	TRBJ1-1	many	-	TRBV13
CATLLGHSQHF	TGTGCCACCCTGCTCGGACACTCCCAGCATTTT	TRBJ1-5	-	-	TRBV19
CASSPGLGRTEAFF	TGTGCCAGCTCACCAGGGCTGGGTCGGACTGAAGCTTTCTTT	TRBJ1-1	-	-	TRBV18
CASRRQVYSGANVLTF	TGTGCCAGCAGAAGACAGGTATACTCTGGGGCCAACGTCCTGACTTTC	TRBJ2-6	few	-	TRBV6-1
CASSPISGGAGGTQYF	TGTGCCAGCAGCCCTATTAGCGGGGGGGCCGGAGGGACCCAGTACTTC	TRBJ2-5	-	TRBD2	TRBV7-8
CASSRGFGEKLFF	TGTGCCAGCAGTCGGGGCTTCGGTGAAAAACTGTTTTTT	TRBJ1-4	few	-	TRBV6-5
CASSDYFGELFF	TGTGCCAGCAGTGACTATTTCGGGGAGCTGTTTTTT	TRBJ2-2	few	-	TRBV6-4
CASSIGIRGEKLFF	TGTGCCAGTAGTATCGGCATCCGGGGGGAAAAACTGTTTTTT	TRBJ1-4	many	-	TRBV19
CASSPRTSGGALNEQFF	TGTGCCAGCAGCCCTCGGACTAGCGGGGGGGCATTGAATGAGCAGTTCTTC	TRBJ2-1	many	TRBD2	TRBV5-4
CASSPGLVLQPQHF	TGTGCCAGCAGCCCAGGTCTTGTTCTACAGCCCCAGCATTTT	TRBJ1-5	few	-	TRBV27
CASSLVGRKNTIYF	TGTGCCAGCAGCTTAGTAGGACGGAAAAACACCATATATTTT	TRBJ1-3	few	-	TRBV7-9
CASSLEVASGELFF	TGTGCCAGCAGCTTAGAAGTTGCCTCCGGGGAGCTGTTTTTT	TRBJ2-2	-	-	TRBV7-9
CASSLSPGMNEQFF	TGTGCCAGCAGCTTATCACCGGGTATGAATGAGCAGTTCTTC	TRBJ2-1	few	-	TRBV7-2
CSVGTLGGETQYF	TGCAGCGTCGGGACTCTTGGAGGAGAGACCCAGTACTTC	TRBJ2-5	-	-	TRBV29-1
CASSHRPNEQFF	TGTGCCAGCAGCCACAGGCCCAATGAGCAGTTCTTC	TRBJ2-1	few	-	TRBV3-1